The rows below give T cell receptor beta chains drawn from one sample of a study of cytomegalovirus exposure and HLA in healthy donors. The repertoire was sequenced with immunoSEQ multiplex PCR; TCRdb's copy has only in-frame clones and lacks some. The sample shows 83,000 or so clones, 80% to 90% of them seen only once. Sequencing input: PBMCs. The receptor source for this set is a young woman in good health and CMV-seronegative. Each CDR3 is given with its conserved first and last residue. A D gene is named only where the DNA matches it firmly. Where a row states a size, it is once, few, many or the class of an expanded clone; other rows omit it.

clone_size | j_call | d_call | v_call | cdr3_aa | cdr3_nt
- | TRBJ2-7 | TRBD2 | TRBV28 | CASSLPRGASGAYEQYF | TGTGCCAGCAGTCTCCCCCGCGGGGCTAGCGGAGCCTACGAGCAGTACTTC
once | TRBJ1-2 | - | TRBV27 | CASCIPSRGF | TGTGCCAGCTGCATACCCTCTCGGGGCTTC
- | TRBJ1-1 | TRBD1 | TRBV5-6 | CASSTTQGSWQGTEAFF | TGTGCCAGCAGCACGACACAGGGGTCGTGGCAGGGGACTGAAGCTTTCTTT
- | TRBJ1-1 | - | TRBV5-1 | CASSFRENTEAFF | TGCGCCAGCAGCTTTCGAGAGAACACTGAAGCTTTCTTT
- | TRBJ2-3 | TRBD2 | TRBV28 | CASSFSTSGSSTQYF | TGTGCCAGCAGTTTTTCGACTAGCGGGAGTTCTACGCAGTATTTT
- | TRBJ2-3 | - | TRBV5-1 | CASTGDNKDTQYF | TGCGCCAGCACCGGGGACAATAAGGATACGCAGTATTTT
few | TRBJ1-1 | - | TRBV18 | CASSPGRDTEAFF | TGTGCCAGCTCACCAGGCAGGGACACTGAAGCTTTCTTT
- | TRBJ2-7 | TRBD2 | TRBV7-8 | CASSLAGGGSYEQYF | TGTGCCAGCAGCTTAGCGGGGGGAGGGTCCTACGAGCAGTACTTC
- | TRBJ2-3 | TRBD2 | TRBV5-1 | CASSYPRSPSGGADTQYF | TGCGCCAGCAGCTACCCCCGTAGCCCGAGCGGGGGGGCAGATACGCAGTATTTT
- | TRBJ1-2 | - | TRBV19 | CASSTQGNYAYGYTF | TGTGCCAGTAGTACTCAGGGTAACTACGCGTATGGCTACACCTTC
few | TRBJ2-7 | - | TRBV18 | CASSPRTGVEQYF | TGTGCCAGCTCACCACGGACGGGAGTCGAGCAGTACTTC
few | TRBJ1-4 | - | TRBV27 | CASSKYVGAVGNEKLFF | TGTGCCAGCAGTAAATACGTGGGGGCGGTAGGTAATGAAAAACTGTTTTTT
once | TRBJ2-2 | TRBD2 | TRBV7-2 | CASSSTSAGELFF | TGTGCCAGCAGTTCGACTAGCGCCGGGGAGCTGTTTTTT
- | TRBJ1-5 | TRBD1 | TRBV11-1 | CASSSDRAQPQHF | TGTGCCAGCAGCTCGGACAGGGCTCAGCCCCAGCATTTT
- | TRBJ1-1 | - | TRBV11-1 | CASSKGLVNTEAFF | TGTGCCAGCAGCAAGGGGTTGGTTAATACTGAAGCTTTCTTT
- | TRBJ2-5 | TRBD1 | TRBV5-1 | CASKLTGGSVRETQYF | TGCGCCAGTAAACTGACAGGGGGATCGGTAAGAGAGACCCAGTACTTC
- | TRBJ2-1 | - | TRBV30 | CAWSVLVAGPYNEQFF | TGTGCCTGGAGTGTACTTGTGGCAGGCCCTTACAATGAGCAGTTCTTC
- | TRBJ1-2 | TRBD1 | TRBV6-6 | CASTDRAVGGYTF | TGTGCCAGCACGGACAGGGCAGTGGGCGGCTACACCTTC
- | TRBJ2-3 | TRBD2 | TRBV19 | CASMGGRAYVTDTQYF | TGTGCCAGTATGGGCGGGAGGGCCTATGTGACAGATACGCAGTATTTT
- | TRBJ2-3 | TRBD1 | TRBV28 | CASSFSDREISTDTQYF | TGTGCCAGCAGTTTCTCGGACAGGGAAATTAGCACAGATACGCAGTATTTT
- | TRBJ1-1 | TRBD1 | TRBV28 | CASSLTLRGQGAEAFF | TGTGCCAGCAGTTTAACGCTAAGGGGACAGGGGGCTGAAGCTTTCTTT
- | TRBJ2-5 | TRBD1 | TRBV6-6 | CASSFTGQVQETQYF | TGTGCCAGCAGTTTTACGGGACAGGTCCAAGAGACCCAGTACTTC
- | TRBJ1-1 | TRBD1 | TRBV28 | CASRHRGIKLSDEAFF | TGTGCCAGCAGACACAGGGGAATAAAGCTCTCGGATGAAGCTTTCTTT
- | TRBJ2-1 | TRBD2 | TRBV5-8 | CASSKRLSGSSYNEQFF | TGTGCCAGCAGTAAGAGACTTAGCGGGAGCTCCTACAATGAGCAGTTCTTC
- | TRBJ2-7 | - | TRBV28 | CASSQRRLGSYEQYF | TGTGCCAGCAGCCAAAGGCGGCTAGGTAGCTACGAGCAGTACTTC
- | TRBJ2-1 | - | TRBV21-1 | CASPGTGESGRADIF | TGTGCCAGCCCTGGGACAGGGGAGAGCGGGAGGGCCGACATCTTC
- | TRBJ2-7 | TRBD1 | TRBV5-1 | CASSEGQGAYEQYF | TGCGCCAGCAGCGAGGGACAGGGGGCTTACGAGCAGTACTTC
- | TRBJ2-1 | - | TRBV4-2 | CASSQASNTEQFF | TGTGCCAGCAGCCAAGCTAGCAACACTGAGCAGTTCTTC
few | TRBJ2-1 | - | TRBV5-1 | CASSSLDQTYNEQFF | TGCGCCAGCAGCTCCCTAGATCAAACGTACAATGAGCAGTTCTTC
- | TRBJ1-4 | TRBD1 | TRBV7-9 | CASSLGTGTEKLFF | TGTGCCAGCAGCTTGGGGACAGGGACTGAAAAACTGTTTTTT
- | TRBJ1-2 | TRBD1 | TRBV29-1 | CSVGQPQGANYGYTF | TGCAGCGTTGGCCAACCGCAGGGGGCAAACTATGGCTACACCTTC
- | TRBJ2-5 | - | TRBV5-6 | CASSPPAVKGQGLQYF | TGTGCCAGCAGCCCTCCTGCAGTGAAGGGTCAGGGCCTACAGTACTTC
- | TRBJ2-2 | TRBD2 | TRBV28 | CASSLRREGPHGELFF | TGTGCCAGCAGTTTAAGGCGGGAGGGCCCACACGGGGAGCTGTTTTTT
- | TRBJ1-5 | - | TRBV7-2 | CASSRQESNQPQHF | TGTGCCAGCAGCCGACAGGAGAGCAATCAGCCCCAGCATTTT
once | TRBJ2-2 | TRBD2 | TRBV15 | CATRIRTSGATWTGELFF | TGTGCCACCAGAATAAGGACTAGCGGAGCTACCTGGACCGGGGAGCTGTTTTTT